The 18 T cell receptor beta chains reported below all come from one sample, sequenced in a study of human T cells and chemical hapten exposure. The time point: patch test 1, 2 weeks after DPC sensitization. The treatment denotes: therapeutic diphenylcyclopropenone sensitization with weekly scalp DPC. TCRdb ran MiXCR on the RACE reads and lists one entry per CDR3 protein. The repertoire has a few hundred thousand distinct CDR3 sequences, around 4.8% of them found once; the top ten carry under 2.5%. The material was whole blood, obtained in connection with sensitization to the hapten diphenylcyclopropenone (DPC). The source is a woman in her forties or fifties with alopecia areata. Some clones in this sample may be carry-over from other donors' samples.

This clonotype was recorded at least ten times. This chain connects TRBV10-3 to TRBJ2-3; D is possibly TRBD1 (6 bases). Germline V gene data show CDR1 as ENHRY and CDR2 as SYGVKD. V lost 4 bases to trimming and J lost 1 base, with 15 bases between them. This CDR3 comprises 16 residues. The CDR3, as DNA: TGTGCCATCAGTGCAATAGGCCGACAGGGCACAGATACGCAGTATTTT. It yields the protein CAISAIGRQGTDTQYF.

This clonotype was counted ten times or more. The chain uses TRBV12-3 or TRBV12-4 and TRBJ2-6; 14 bases are shared with TRBD2. After removal of 5 bases from V and 0 bases from J, the junction contained 3 bases not matched to a gene. The CDR3 is made up of 18 amino acids. CDR3 nucleotides: TGTGCCAGCAGTCGGGGACTAGCGGGAGCCTCTGGGGCCAACGTCCTGACTTTC. It translates to CASSRGLAGASGANVLTF.

The genes are TRBV11-2 and TRBJ2-1; the match to TRBD1 covers 10 bases. The V gene's germline CDR1 is SGHAT and CDR2 FQNNGV. The J segment lost 7 bases and the V segment lost 1 base, leaving 10 bases of the junction unmatched. The CDR3 covers 17 residues. CDR3 loop: CASSLGVGTGAMNEQFF. CDR3 nucleotides: TGTGCCAGCAGCTTAGGAGTCGGGACAGGGGCTATGAATGAGCAGTTCTTC.

This clonotype was counted many times. The chain couples TRBV7-2 to TRBJ2-7, with D possibly matching TRBD2 (6 bases). The CDR3 is 14 amino acids. Germline values: CDR1 SGHTA, CDR2 FQGNSA. The V and J ends lost 8 bases and 3 bases respectively, with 17 bases between them. For the CDR3, the DNA is TGTGCCAGCCAAAAGGGGCGGGAATACTACGAGCAGTACTTC. Translating gives CASQKGREYYEQYF.

V usage is TRBV29-1 and J usage is TRBJ1-1, with D hard to call. Looked up from germline, CDR1 is SQVTM and CDR2 is ANQGSEA. The V end was cut by 0 bases, the J end by 4 bases, with 12 bases between. This CDR3 is built from 14 residues. Here the CDR3 reads CSVEEGRSSTEAFF. The DNA of the CDR3 is TGCAGCGTTGAAGAAGGTAGGAGTTCCACTGAAGCTTTCTTT.

This chain uses TRBV3-1 with TRBJ2-2, with 10 positions matching TRBD1. The CDR3 extends over 15 amino acids. The germline V gene encodes CDR1 LGHDT and CDR2 YNNKEL (reference sequence). Trimming removed 2 bases from V and 8 bases from J; junction bases left unmatched: 5. The CDR3 loop reads CASSQRGQGSGELFF. The DNA for the CDR3 is TGTGCCAGCAGCCAAAGGGGACAGGGGTCAGGGGAGCTGTTTTTT.

This clonotype was recorded a few times. The chain carries TRBV7-2 and TRBJ2-1, with D perhaps assigned TRBD1 or TRBD2 (5 bases each). The CDR3 has 16 amino acids. V was cut by 2 bases and J by 0 bases, with 11 bases left in between. Germline-derived CDR1 and CDR2 are SGHTA and FQGNSA. In DNA form, the CDR3 reads TGTGCCAGCAGCTTACGGGCAGGGAGCTCCTACAATGAGCAGTTCTTC. It is translated as CASSLRAGSSYNEQFF.

This clonotype was counted many times. This sequence joins TRBV29-1 and TRBJ2-3, with 8 bases that match TRBD1. The CDR3 covers 14 residues. Unmatched junction bases numbered 7, after V lost 5 bases and J lost 3 bases. In germline, CDR1 is SQVTM, CDR2 ANQGSEA. Here the CDR3 DNA reads TGCAGCGTTCAGCAGGGGGCCTGGACAGATACGCAGTATTTT. The encoded protein is CSVQQGAWTDTQYF.

The table lists this clonotype with a few counts. The chain is built from TRBV12-3 or TRBV12-4 and TRBJ2-1, with D unclear. Trimming took 7 bases from V and 0 from J, leaving 10 bases between them. The length of the CDR3 is 14 residues. The CDR3 loop is CASTLQSSYNEQFF. As DNA, the CDR3 is TGTGCCAGCACCCTACAAAGCTCCTACAATGAGCAGTTCTTC.

The table lists this clonotype with many counts. This chain joins TRBV5-1 and TRBJ1-2, with D maybe TRBD1 (6 bases). The CDR3 is 13 residues long. V shed 5 bases and J shed 4 bases, with 12 bases lying between them. Germline V gene lookup returns CDR1 SGHRS and CDR2 YFSETQ. In nucleotides, the CDR3 is TGCGCCAGCAGGGCAGGGGAGTCCTATGGCTACACCTTC. Encoded protein: CASRAGESYGYTF.

This clonotype has a count of ten or more. The V and J genes are TRBV12-3 or TRBV12-4 and TRBJ1-1; TRBD1 matches 8 bases. The V segment lost 1 base and the J segment 4 bases; nucleotides outside the gene matches: 5. This CDR3 has 15 amino acids. The CDR3 region is CASSLGETGGTEAFF. CDR3 bases: TGTGCCAGCAGTTTAGGGGAAACAGGGGGCACTGAAGCTTTCTTT.

This clonotype was detected a few times. The rearrangement joins TRBV12-2 to TRBJ2-7; the table gives TRBD1 as D, unverified against the DNA. TRBV12-2 is termed a pseudogene. This CDR3 is built from 13 residues. The DNA for the CDR3 is TGTGCAAGTCGAGGACAGGTCCACTACGAGCAGTACTTC. Translated: CASRGQVHYEQYF.

This clonotype was counted a few times. The V call is TRBV7-2, the J call TRBJ2-2; TRBD2 is a possible D gene (5 bases). Trimming took 2 bases from V and 4 from J, leaving 11 bases between them. The CDR3 has 15 residues. Per the germline V gene, CDR1 is SGHTA and CDR2 is FQGNSA. CDR3 region: CASSLRERSTGELFF. In nucleotides, the CDR3 is TGTGCCAGCAGCTTAAGGGAGAGGTCCACCGGGGAGCTGTTTTTT.

V usage is TRBV11-2 and J usage is TRBJ2-7, with D tentatively TRBD1 or TRBD2 (6 bases each). The CDR3 contains 15 residues. V was trimmed by 0 bases and J by 6 bases, leaving 15 bases between them. Germline lookup yields CDR1 SGHAT and CDR2 FQNNGV. In DNA form, the CDR3 reads TGTGCCAGCAGCTTAGAGGGGGCAGGGCGGGGCGAGCAGTACTTC. It is translated as CASSLEGAGRGEQYF.

DNA for the CDR3: TGTGCCAGCAGCCCGACCGGGGGACACACCGGGGAGCTGTTTTTT. Residues: CASSPTGGHTGELFF. V is TRBV7-2 and J is TRBJ2-2, with TRBD2 as a possible D gene (6 bases). There are 15 residues in the CDR3. Trimming cost V 5 bases and J 3 bases, with 13 bases left between them. From germline, CDR1 is SGHTA and CDR2 FQGNSA.

Ten or more counts support this clonotype. The J gene is TRBJ1-6, the V gene TRBV3-1; TRBD1 agrees at 7 bases. The trim removed 4 bases at V and 7 bases at J, leaving 10 bases unmatched. The germline V gene encodes CDR1 LGHDT and CDR2 YNNKEL (reference sequence). The length of the CDR3 is 16 residues. The CDR3 reads CASSPNPRGRNSPLHF. CDR3 bases: TGTGCCAGCAGCCCTAACCCAAGGGGGCGGAATTCACCCCTCCACTTT.

In its sample, this clonotype was seen many times. The chain links TRBV7-2 to TRBJ2-5; D may be TRBD1 or TRBD2 (5 bases each). V gave up 5 bases and J gave up 3 bases, with 13 bases separating them. Germline CDR1 SGHTA, CDR2 FQGNSA. This CDR3 is built from 14 residues. As DNA, the CDR3 is TGTGCCAGCAGCACGGGGCCCTTTGAAGAGACCCAGTACTTC. This encodes CASSTGPFEETQYF.

This clonotype was seen only a few times. The chain uses TRBV9 and TRBJ2-7, with TRBD2 matching over 7 bases. The CDR3 contains 15 residues. CDR1 and CDR2 from the germline V gene are SGDLS and YYNGEE. Trimming cost V 4 bases and J 7 bases; bases outside gene matches: 14. The CDR3 sequence: CASSSSGESWREQYF. CDR3 DNA sequence: TGTGCCAGCAGCTCCAGCGGGGAGTCCTGGAGGGAGCAGTACTTC.